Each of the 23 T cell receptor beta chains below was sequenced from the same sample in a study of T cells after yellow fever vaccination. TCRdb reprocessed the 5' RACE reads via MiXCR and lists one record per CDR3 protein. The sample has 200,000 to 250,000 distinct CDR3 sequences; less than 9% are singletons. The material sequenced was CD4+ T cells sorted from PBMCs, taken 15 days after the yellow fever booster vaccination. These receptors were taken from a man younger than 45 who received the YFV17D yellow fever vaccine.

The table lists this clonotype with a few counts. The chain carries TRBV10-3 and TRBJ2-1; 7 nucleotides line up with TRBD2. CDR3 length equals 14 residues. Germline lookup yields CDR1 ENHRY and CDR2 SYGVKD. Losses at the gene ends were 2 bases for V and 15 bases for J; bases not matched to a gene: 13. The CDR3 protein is CAISEAPGGEKWFF. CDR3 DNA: TGTGCCATCAGTGAGGCTCCTGGGGGGGAAAAATGGTTCTTC.

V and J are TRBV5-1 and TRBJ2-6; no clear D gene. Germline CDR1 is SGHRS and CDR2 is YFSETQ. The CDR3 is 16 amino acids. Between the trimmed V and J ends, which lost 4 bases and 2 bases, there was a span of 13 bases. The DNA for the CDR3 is TGCGCCAGCAGCCCGATACCCGGACCTGGGGCCAACGTCCTGACTTTC. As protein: CASSPIPGPGANVLTF.

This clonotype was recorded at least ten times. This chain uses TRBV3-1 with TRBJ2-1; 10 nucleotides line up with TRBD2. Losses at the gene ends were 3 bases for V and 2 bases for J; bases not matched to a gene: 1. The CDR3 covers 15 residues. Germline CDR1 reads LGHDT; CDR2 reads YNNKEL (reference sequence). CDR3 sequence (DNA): TGTGCCAGCAGCCACACTAGCGGGACCTACAATGAGCAGTTCTTC. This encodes CASSHTSGTYNEQFF.

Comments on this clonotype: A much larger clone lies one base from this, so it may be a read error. As DNA, the CDR3 is TGTGCCAGCAGTCCCTGGACAGGGCAAGATACCCAGTACTTC. Translated: CASSPWTGQDTQYF. The chain links TRBV12-3 or TRBV12-4 to TRBJ2-5; 8 bases fit TRBD1. This CDR3 region has 14 residues.

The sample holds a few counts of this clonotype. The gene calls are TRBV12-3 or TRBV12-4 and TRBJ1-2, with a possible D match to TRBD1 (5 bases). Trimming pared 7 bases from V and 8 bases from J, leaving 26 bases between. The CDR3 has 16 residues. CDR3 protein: CASTLRAARQGDGYTF. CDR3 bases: TGTGCCAGCACCCTTCGTGCGGCACGCCAGGGTGACGGCTACACCTTC.

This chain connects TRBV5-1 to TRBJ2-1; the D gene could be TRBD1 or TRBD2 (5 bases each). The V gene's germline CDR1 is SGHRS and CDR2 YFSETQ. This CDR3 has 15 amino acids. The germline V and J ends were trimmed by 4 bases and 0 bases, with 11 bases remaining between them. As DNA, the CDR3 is TGCGCCAGCAGCCGGAATGGGGGCTCCTACAATGAGCAGTTCTTC. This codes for CASSRNGGSYNEQFF. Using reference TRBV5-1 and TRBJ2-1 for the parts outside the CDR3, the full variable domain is KAGVTQTPRYLIKTRGQQVTLSCSPISGHRSVSWYQQTPGQGLQFLFEYFSETQRNKGNFPGRFSGRQFSNSRSEMNVSTLELGDSALYLCASSRNGGSYNEQFFGPGTRLTVL.

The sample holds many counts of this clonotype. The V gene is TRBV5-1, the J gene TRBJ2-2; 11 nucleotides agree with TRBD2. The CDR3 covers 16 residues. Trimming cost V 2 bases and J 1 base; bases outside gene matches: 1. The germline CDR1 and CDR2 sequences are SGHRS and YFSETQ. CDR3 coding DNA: TGCGCCAGCAGCTTCGGGACTAGCGGGAACACCGGGGAGCTGTTTTTT. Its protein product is CASSFGTSGNTGELFF.

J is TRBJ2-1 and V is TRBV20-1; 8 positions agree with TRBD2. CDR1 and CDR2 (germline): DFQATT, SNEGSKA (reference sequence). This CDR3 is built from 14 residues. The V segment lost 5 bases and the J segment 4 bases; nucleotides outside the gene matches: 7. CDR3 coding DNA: TGCAGTGCTCCCAGCGGGAGTGGTTACAATGAGCAGTTCTTC. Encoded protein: CSAPSGSGYNEQFF.

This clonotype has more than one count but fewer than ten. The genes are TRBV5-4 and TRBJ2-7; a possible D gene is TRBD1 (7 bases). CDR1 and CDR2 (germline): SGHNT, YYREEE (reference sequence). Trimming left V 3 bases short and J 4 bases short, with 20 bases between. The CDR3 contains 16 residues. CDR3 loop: CASSSERDSRGYEQYF. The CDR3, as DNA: TGTGCCAGCAGCTCCGAACGGGACAGCCGGGGGTACGAGCAGTACTTC.

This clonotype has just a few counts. CDR3 DNA: TGCAGTGCAGTGGCGGGGGACAGTCACGAGCAGTACTTC. Translating it yields CSAVAGDSHEQYF. The V call is TRBV20-1, the J call TRBJ2-7, with D perhaps assigned TRBD1 or TRBD2 (7 bases each). The CDR3 contains 13 residues. Trimming cost V 6 bases and J 5 bases, with 17 bases left between them. Germline-derived CDR1 and CDR2 are DFQATT and SNEGSKA (reference sequence).

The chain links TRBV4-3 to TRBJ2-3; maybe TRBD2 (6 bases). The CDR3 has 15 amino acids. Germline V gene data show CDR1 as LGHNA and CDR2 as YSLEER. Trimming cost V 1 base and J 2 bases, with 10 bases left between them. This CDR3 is CASSQVGSVTDTQYF. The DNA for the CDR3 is TGCGCCAGCAGCCAAGTCGGGAGCGTCACAGATACGCAGTATTTT.

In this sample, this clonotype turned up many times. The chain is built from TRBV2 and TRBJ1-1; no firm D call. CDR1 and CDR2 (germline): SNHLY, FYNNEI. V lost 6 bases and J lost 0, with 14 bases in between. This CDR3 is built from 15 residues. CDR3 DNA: TGTGCCAGCAGCCCCCAAGGGTCCCTGAACACTGAAGCTTTCTTT. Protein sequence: CASSPQGSLNTEAFF.

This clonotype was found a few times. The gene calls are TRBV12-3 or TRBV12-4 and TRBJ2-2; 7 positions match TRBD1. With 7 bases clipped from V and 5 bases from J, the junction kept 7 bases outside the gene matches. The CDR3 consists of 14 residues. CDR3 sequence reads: CASTDDRVTGELFF. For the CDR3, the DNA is TGTGCCAGCACCGATGACAGGGTAACCGGGGAGCTGTTTTTT.

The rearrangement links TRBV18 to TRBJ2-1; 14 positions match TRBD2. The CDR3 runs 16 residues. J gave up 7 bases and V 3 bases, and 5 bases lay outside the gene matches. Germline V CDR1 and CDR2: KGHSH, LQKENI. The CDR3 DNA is TGTGCCAGCTCACCGCATGGACTAGCGGGAGGAAATGAGCAGTTCTTC. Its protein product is CASSPHGLAGGNEQFF.

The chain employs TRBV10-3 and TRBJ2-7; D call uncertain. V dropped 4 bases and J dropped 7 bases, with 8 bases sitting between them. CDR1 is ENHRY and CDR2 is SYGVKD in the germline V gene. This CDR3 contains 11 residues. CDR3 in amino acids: CAISGGGEQYF. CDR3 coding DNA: TGTGCCATCAGTGGAGGCGGAGAGCAGTACTTC.

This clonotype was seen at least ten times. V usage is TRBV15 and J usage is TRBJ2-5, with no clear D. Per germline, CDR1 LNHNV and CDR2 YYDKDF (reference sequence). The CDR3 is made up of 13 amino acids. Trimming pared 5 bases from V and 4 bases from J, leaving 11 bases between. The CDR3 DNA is TGTGCCACCAGCGTTTCCGTGTTAGAGACCCAGTACTTC. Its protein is CATSVSVLETQYF.

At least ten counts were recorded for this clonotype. Here the CDR3 DNA reads TGCAGTGCGGACAGAGAGGACAGGGGGACCTACGAGCAGTACTTC. This codes for CSADREDRGTYEQYF. The V and J genes are TRBV20-1 and TRBJ2-7; 10 bases map to TRBD1. The CDR3 covers 15 residues. The ends lost 6 bases at V and 2 bases at J; junction bases unmatched: 10. Germline assignment: CDR1 DFQATT and CDR2 SNEGSKA (reference sequence).

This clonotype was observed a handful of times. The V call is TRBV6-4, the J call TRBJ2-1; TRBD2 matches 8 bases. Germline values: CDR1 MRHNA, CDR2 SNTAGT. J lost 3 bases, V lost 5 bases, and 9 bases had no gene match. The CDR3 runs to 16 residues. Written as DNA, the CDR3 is TGTGCCAGCAGTAAACGGGAGGGCACAATCTACAATGAGCAGTTCTTC. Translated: CASSKREGTIYNEQFF.

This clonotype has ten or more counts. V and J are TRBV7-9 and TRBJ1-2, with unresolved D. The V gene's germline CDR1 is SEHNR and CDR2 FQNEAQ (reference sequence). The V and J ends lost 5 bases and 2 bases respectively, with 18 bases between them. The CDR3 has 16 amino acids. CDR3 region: CASSPDYSGGNYGYTF. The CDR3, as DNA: TGTGCCAGCAGCCCCGACTATTCGGGAGGAAACTATGGCTACACCTTC. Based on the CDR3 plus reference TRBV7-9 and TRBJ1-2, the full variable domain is DTGVSQNPRHKITKRGQNVTFRCDPISEHNRLYWYRQTLGQGPEFLTYFQNEAQLEKSRLLSDRFSAERPKGSFSTLEIQRTEQGDSAMYLCASSPDYSGGNYGYTFGSGTRLTVV.

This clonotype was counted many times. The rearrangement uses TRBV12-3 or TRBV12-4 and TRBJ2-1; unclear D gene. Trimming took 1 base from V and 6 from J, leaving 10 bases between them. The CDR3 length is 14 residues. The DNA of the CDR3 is TGTGCCAGCAGTTTAGAGTCTAGTCGCAATGAGCAGTTCTTC. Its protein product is CASSLESSRNEQFF.

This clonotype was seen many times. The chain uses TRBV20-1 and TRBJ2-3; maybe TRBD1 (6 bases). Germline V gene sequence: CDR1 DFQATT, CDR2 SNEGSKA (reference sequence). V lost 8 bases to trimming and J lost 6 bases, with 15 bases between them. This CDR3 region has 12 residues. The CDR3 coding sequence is TGCAGTAGGACAGTAGGATTGGATACGCAGTATTTT. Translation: CSRTVGLDTQYF.

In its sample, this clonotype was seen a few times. The CDR3 sequence: CASSSGLAGFPDTQYF. CDR3 sequence (DNA): TGTGCCAGCAGCTCGGGACTAGCGGGATTTCCAGATACGCAGTATTTT. This chain links TRBV11-3 with TRBJ2-3, with 13 nucleotides matching TRBD2. CDR1 and CDR2 (germline): SGHNT, YENEEA. The V segment lost 4 bases and the J segment 4 bases; nucleotides outside the gene matches: 5. The CDR3 runs 16 residues.

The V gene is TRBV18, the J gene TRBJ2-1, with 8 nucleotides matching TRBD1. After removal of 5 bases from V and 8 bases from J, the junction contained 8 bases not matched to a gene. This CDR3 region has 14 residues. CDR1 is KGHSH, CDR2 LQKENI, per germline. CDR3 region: CASSGAGGKDEQFF. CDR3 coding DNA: TGTGCCAGCTCAGGCGCAGGGGGCAAAGATGAGCAGTTCTTC.